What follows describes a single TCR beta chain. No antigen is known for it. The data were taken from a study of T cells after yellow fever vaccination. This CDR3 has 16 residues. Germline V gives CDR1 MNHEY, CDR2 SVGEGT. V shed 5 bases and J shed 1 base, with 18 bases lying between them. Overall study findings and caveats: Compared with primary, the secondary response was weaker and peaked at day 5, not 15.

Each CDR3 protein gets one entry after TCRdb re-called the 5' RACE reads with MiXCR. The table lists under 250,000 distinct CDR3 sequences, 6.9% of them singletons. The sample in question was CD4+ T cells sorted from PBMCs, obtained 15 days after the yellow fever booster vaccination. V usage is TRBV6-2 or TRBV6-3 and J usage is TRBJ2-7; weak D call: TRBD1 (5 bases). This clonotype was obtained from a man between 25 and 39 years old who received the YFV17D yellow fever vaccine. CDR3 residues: CASSDSQGRRSYEQYF. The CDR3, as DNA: TGTGCCAGCAGTGATTCCCAGGGTCGTCGGTCCTACGAGCAGTACTTC.